Shown below are 11 T cell receptor beta chains from a single sample sequenced in a study of beta chain features in type 1 diabetes listed by TCRdb under 2018. To prepare the library, the immunoSEQ multiplex PCR assay was applied. The entire isolated RNA was reverse transcribed using the High Capacity cDNA Reverse Transcription Kit, and thus expressed TCRB transcripts were sequenced. Held by TCRdb, this immuneACCESS table contains in-frame sequences only and omits some clones. Under half of the omission traces to an unresolved V gene where checked; the cause of the rest is unknown. The sample yields under 450,000 clones; 14% were counted once. Of the sample, under 0.04% falls within the top ten clones. Sample: naive CD4+ T cells from blood. Interpreted using the paper, the cell subset or site label stands for: true naive CD4+ T cells. The receptors were gathered from a man aged 30 to 45 in good health.

This chain connects TRBV9 to TRBJ2-3; D may match TRBD1 or TRBD2 (5 bases each). Per germline, CDR1 SGDLS and CDR2 YYNGEE. Trimming removed 0 bases from V and 4 bases from J, with 9 bases in between. The CDR3 extends over 14 amino acids. CDR3 nucleotide sequence: TGTGCCAGCAGCGTAGGAGGGGCTGCAGATACGCAGTATTTT. As protein: CASSVGGAADTQYF.

This clone showed up just a few times. The chain combines TRBV4-1 with TRBJ2-5, with D perhaps given as TRBD1 or TRBD2 (5 bases each). TRBJ2-7 explains the end of the DNA better; the J call may be wrong. The CDR3 totals 15 residues. Germline V gene lookup returns CDR1 MGHRA and CDR2 YSYEKL. CDR3 residues: CASSRGEGTRVEQYF. Here the CDR3 DNA reads TGCGCCAGCAGCCGAGGTGAAGGGACCCGCGTCGAGCAGTACTTC.

This clone was detected only a few times. The same CDR3 is also encoded by other DNA sequences in this sample. This sequence joins TRBV18 and TRBJ2-1; D not certain. Trimming cost V 3 bases and J 7 bases, with 4 bases left between them. The CDR3 totals 11 residues. The germline CDR1 and CDR2 sequences are KGHSH and LQKENI. The CDR3 DNA reads TGTGCCAGCTCACCGGAAAATGAGCAGTTCTTC. Translation: CASSPENEQFF.

The chain joins TRBV7-9 to TRBJ2-3; a weak D match, TRBD2 (5 bases). Germline-derived CDR1 and CDR2 are SEHNR and FQNEAQ (reference sequence). The CDR3 extends over 14 amino acids. Trimming cost V 2 bases and J 2 bases, with 8 bases left between them. The DNA of the CDR3 is TGTGCCAGCAGCTTACCGGGAATCACAGATACGCAGTATTTT. It specifies CASSLPGITDTQYF.

This chain joins TRBV6-1 and TRBJ1-6; D gene ambiguous. The CDR3 spans 12 residues. In germline, CDR1 is MNHNS, CDR2 SASEGT. The ends were cut back, 0 bases at V and 10 bases at J, with 4 bases in the middle. CDR3 residues: CASSEAGSPLHF. For the CDR3, the DNA is TGTGCCAGCAGTGAAGCAGGGTCACCCCTCCACTTT.

The sample holds a few counts of this clone. The chain has TRBV30 and TRBJ2-2; possible D gene TRBD1, 5 bases. Trimming shortened V by 0 bases and J by 6 bases, and 8 bases separated the two germline ends. Germline CDR1 reads GTSNPN; CDR2 reads SVGIG (reference sequence). The CDR3 length is 13 residues. CDR3: CAWSVQAAGELFF. The DNA of the CDR3 is TGTGCCTGGAGTGTACAGGCGGCCGGGGAGCTGTTTTTT.

This clone was seen a few times. The V gene is TRBV7-6, the J gene TRBJ1-4; D is unresolved. Trimming pared 5 bases from V and 0 bases from J, leaving 10 bases between. From germline, CDR1 is SGHVS and CDR2 FNYEAQ. The CDR3 runs 15 residues. DNA for the CDR3: TGTGCCAGCAGCCCTAGCGGCGCAACTAATGAAAAACTGTTTTTT. It yields the protein CASSPSGATNEKLFF.

This clone was detected a few times. V gene TRBV6-5 combines with J gene TRBJ2-1; TRBD1 matches 7 bases. Germline CDR1 reads MNHEY; CDR2 reads SVGAGI. V shed 4 bases, J shed 8 bases, and the junction held 5 bases outside the gene matches. The CDR3 loop spans 13 amino acids. The CDR3 reads CASSLLRGHEQFF. In DNA, the CDR3 is TGTGCCAGCAGTTTGCTTAGGGGGCATGAGCAGTTCTTC.

This chain connects TRBV29-1 to TRBJ2-5; tentatively, D is TRBD2 (5 bases). The CDR3 has 13 amino acids. Germline CDR1 and CDR2: SQVTM and ANQGSEA. V lost 4 bases, J lost 7 bases, and 16 bases lay in between. The DNA for the CDR3 is TGCAGCGTTGCTCTAGCCACATTGGGGACCCAGTACTTC. Amino acid sequence: CSVALATLGTQYF.

This clone has ten or more counts. The genes are TRBV23-1 and TRBJ2-5, with D hard to call. Being an ORF, TRBV23-1 has a function that is uncertain. Trimming pared 0 bases from V and 5 bases from J, leaving 4 bases between. The CDR3 covers 12 residues. CDR3 sequence (DNA): TGCGCCAGCAGTCAATCGTCGGAGACCCAGTACTTC. This translates into CASSQSSETQYF.

This clone has only a few counts. The chain links TRBV5-1 to TRBJ2-3; weak D call: TRBD2 (6 bases). V was clipped by 2 bases and J by 4 bases, with 11 bases between them. The germline CDR1 and CDR2 sequences are SGHRS and YFSETQ. The CDR3 covers 14 residues. The CDR3 protein is CASSFLGTSDTQYF. CDR3 coding DNA: TGCGCCAGCAGCTTCCTTGGGACTTCAGATACGCAGTATTTT.